The 8 T cell receptor beta chains below come from one sample, sequenced in a study of beta chain features in type 1 diabetes. Reverse transcribing all isolated RNA meant expressed TCRB transcripts were sequenced. Measured with immunoSEQ multiplex PCR; TCRdb has only the in-frame clones, and not every one. Altogether fewer than 20,000 clones are present, about 40% being singletons, with the ten largest covering about 0.5%. The sequenced material came from stem cell memory CD4+ T cells from blood. These receptors all stem from a woman aged 40 to 49 in good health.

In its sample, this clone was seen a few times. The chain joins TRBV2 to TRBJ2-2; D is ambiguous. This CDR3 is built from 14 residues. Trimming removed 7 bases at V and 7 bases at J, with 16 bases between. Per germline, CDR1 SNHLY and CDR2 FYNNEI. The CDR3 loop reads CASNTVASVGELFF. The CDR3 nucleotides read TGTGCCAGCAATACGGTAGCCTCGGTCGGGGAGCTGTTTTTT.

The chain joins TRBV5-1 to TRBJ1-2; TRBD1 matches at 7 bases. CDR3 length: 13 amino acids. Germline assignment: CDR1 SGHRS and CDR2 YFSETQ. V gave up 5 bases and J gave up 8 bases; unmatched junction bases: 9. The CDR3 bases are TGCGCCAGCAGTCACAGACAGGGACAAGGCTACACCTTC. This encodes CASSHRQGQGYTF. Combining the CDR3 with reference TRBV5-1 and TRBJ1-2 gives the whole variable domain KAGVTQTPRYLIKTRGQQVTLSCSPISGHRSVSWYQQTPGQGLQFLFEYFSETQRNKGNFPGRFSGRQFSNSRSEMNVSTLELGDSALYLCASSHRQGQGYTFGSGTRLTVV.

The V gene is TRBV6-1, the J gene TRBJ1-1; D is perhaps TRBD1 (6 bases). Per germline, CDR1 MNHNS and CDR2 SASEGT. The V end lost 4 bases, the J end lost 0 bases, and 12 bases lay between the germline ends. The CDR3 consists of 15 residues. CDR3 nucleotides: TGTGCCAGCAGTGCGTGGACAGCAATGAACACTGAAGCTTTCTTT. Protein sequence: CASSAWTAMNTEAFF.

The V call is TRBV5-5, the J call TRBJ2-5; a weak D match, TRBD1 (6 bases). This CDR3 contains 13 residues. Germline CDR1 and CDR2: SGHKS and YYEKEE (reference sequence). V lost 6 bases to trimming and J lost 7 bases, with 16 bases between them. The CDR3 reads CASIRDTGGTQYF. CDR3 sequence (DNA): TGTGCCAGCATCCGGGACACCGGTGGGACCCAGTACTTC.

The chain joins TRBV4-3 to TRBJ1-5; D uncertain. Trimming shortened V by 0 bases and J by 9 bases, and 18 bases separated the two germline ends. Germline V gene sequence: CDR1 LGHNA, CDR2 YSLEER. The CDR3 runs to 16 residues. CDR3 nucleotide sequence: TGCGCCAGCAGCCAAGATTCGGACTGGGCTAAATTGCCCCAGCATTTT. Translation gives CASSQDSDWAKLPQHF.

The rearrangement joins TRBV19 to TRBJ1-1; D may be TRBD1 (5 bases). Germline CDR1 reads LNHDA; CDR2 reads SQIVND (reference sequence). The CDR3 extends over 14 amino acids. Trimming took off 4 bases at V and 4 bases at J, with 13 bases between the two ends. CDR3 region: CASSTDTEITEAFF. CDR3 bases: TGTGCCAGTAGTACGGACACAGAAATCACTGAAGCTTTCTTT. The full variable domain, rest sourced from reference TRBV19 and TRBJ1-1, is DGGITQSPKYLFRKEGQNVTLSCEQNLNHDAMYWYRQDPGQGLRLIYYSQIVNDFQKGDIAEGYSVSREKKESFPLTVTSAQKNPTAFYLCASSTDTEITEAFFGQGTRLTVV.

This clone was recorded a few times. J is TRBJ2-7 and V is TRBV6-6; 11 positions match TRBD1. Germline CDR1 and CDR2: MNHNY and SVGAGI (reference sequence). V lost 6 bases and J lost 4; bases outside the gene matches: 5. The CDR3 covers 14 residues. The DNA for the CDR3 is TGTGCCAGCAGCACCGGGACAGGGGGTTACGAGCAGTACTTC. Translating gives CASSTGTGGYEQYF.

The rearrangement joins TRBV2 to TRBJ1-6; D call uncertain. This CDR3 has 13 amino acids. V was pared by 5 bases and J by 8 bases, with 10 bases between. Germline V CDR1 and CDR2: SNHLY, FYNNEI. The CDR3 reads CASSSNLDSPLHF. CDR3 nucleotides: TGTGCCAGCAGTTCTAATCTGGATTCACCCCTCCACTTT.